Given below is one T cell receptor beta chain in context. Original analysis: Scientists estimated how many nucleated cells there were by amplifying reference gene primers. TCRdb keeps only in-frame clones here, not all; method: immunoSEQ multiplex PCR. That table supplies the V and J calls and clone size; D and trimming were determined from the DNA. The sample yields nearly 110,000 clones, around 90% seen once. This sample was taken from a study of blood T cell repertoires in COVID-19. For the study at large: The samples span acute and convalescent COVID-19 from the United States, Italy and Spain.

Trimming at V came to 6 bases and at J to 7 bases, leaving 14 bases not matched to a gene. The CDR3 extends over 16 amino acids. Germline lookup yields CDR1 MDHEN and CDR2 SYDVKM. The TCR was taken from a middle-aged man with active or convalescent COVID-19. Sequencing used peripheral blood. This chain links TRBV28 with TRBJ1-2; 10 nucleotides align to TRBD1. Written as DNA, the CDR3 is TGTGCCAGCAGGAATGCCCCGGGACAGGGGATAAGTGGCTACACCTTC. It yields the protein CASRNAPGQGISGYTF.